This T cell receptor beta chain stems from a study of cytomegalovirus exposure and HLA in healthy donors (dated by TCRdb to 2015 to 2018). For the study in its entirety: An earlier analysis of about 560 of the donors reported about 280 Gb of sequence data and 95 million to 140 million unique TCR beta sequences obtained from about 179 million T cells. Alongside the repertoire data, information on donor age, sex, ethnicity and CMV serostatus was compiled. HLA typing included class I and class II loci at four-digit resolution. Along with the roughly 610-subject first cohort, a separate validation cohort of over a hundred different subjects was used. Of the 300 to 400 genotyped donors, about 80% fell in the genetic ancestry cluster associated with self-reported Caucasian donors. In a later genetic analysis, genome-wide SNP genotypes for about 65% of the roughly 700 donors were used, and that subset was treated as a discovery cohort. An earlier analysis of 587 of the donors applied high-throughput TCR beta sequencing to assess whether each TCR beta V gene segment acted as functional or pseudogenic. High-throughput TCR immunosequencing, statistical association of individual TCRs with disease status, and machine learning were combined to predict cytomegalovirus infection status. To study patterns of TCR occurrence, a later analysis re-analyzed previously published TCR beta repertoires from around 660 donors and added high-resolution HLA genotyping. An early release covering roughly 640 HLA-typed donors comprised 250 to 350 gigabases of sequencing data and around 80 million unique TCR sequences. Every discovery cohort repertoire had been produced on one sequencing platform. Because of strong linkage in the cohort, roughly five DR-DQ haplotypes were treated as single units for association and clustering. The number of donors typed differed by locus, with about 629-640 for A, B, C, DRB1 and DQB1, more than 500 for DQA1, 600 to 610 for DPA1, and some 470 for DPB1. On average, around 230,000 unique TCR beta nucleotide sequences were sequenced per donor among 300 to 500 genotyped donors of the cohort, with 15% to 20% of those sequences being non-productive. The study used immunosequencing to profile the T cell repertoires of more than 650 subjects and linked those repertoires to cytomegalovirus serostatus. The study aimed to test whether signatures of past pathogen exposure could be identified by cataloging public T cell receptors. The later analysis used no new phenotypic data to find candidate immune exposures, relying instead on TCR beta sequences and their occurrence across donors.

Summary of the overall study and its limitations: In a later analysis, several top co-occurrence clusters were reported to appear linked to parvovirus B19, influenza, CMV and Epstein-Barr virus. Roughly uniform sequencing depth across donors was assumed in presence/absence analyses, although this assumption may not hold. Because counts were too low, about 18 rarely observed V segments, including chromosome 9 orphons, were left out of the earlier analysis of about 620 of the donors. It was suggested by the authors that the approach could potentially be generalized to other disease states and immunological phenotypes. When HLA alleles, especially DR and DQ, strongly co-occurred, TCR associations were difficult to assign to individual alleles. In a later analysis, most CMV-associated TCR beta chains were found to appear HLA-restricted, with HLA associations seemingly driven largely by CMV exposure. In the study, approximately 160 TCR beta chains were listed as associated with cytomegalovirus. In an earlier analysis of some 640 of the donors, most TCR beta V segments were observed in productive rearrangements about 87% or about 30% of the time, broadly matching IMGT annotations. In a later analysis, HLA-associated TCR beta chains were found to be more clonally expanded and to have lower generation probabilities than equally common non-associated chains. In both the original and validation cohorts, the classifier was reported to diagnose cytomegalovirus status with high specificity and sensitivity. Across donors, most TCR sequences were observed very rarely, whereas some public TCRs were present in many individuals. At a false discovery rate of 0.05, a later analysis linked around 15,000 TCR beta sequences to specific HLA alleles. In a later genetic analysis, a missense DCLRE1C variant was associated with V-gene and J-gene trimming of TCR beta chains, and the association was replicated in an independent cohort. A few of the identified cytomegalovirus-associated TCR beta chains were confirmed in vitro to be specific for cytomegalovirus antigens. The 87-base-pair reads could not distinguish some IMGT-functional V segments, including TRBV6-2 and TRBV6-3, so those segments were excluded. HLA typing was unavailable for some donors at each locus, so association tests used only the typed subset. Immune exposure information for the cohort was limited to CMV serostatus. A further reported finding was that TCR beta sequences accurately predicted the HLA-A and HLA-B alleles for most subjects in the first cohort. Compared with the approximately 600-donor mean, donors in an Asian-associated ancestry cluster had fewer N-insertions in productive TCRs, according to a later genetic analysis. Correlated functional status among segregating V segments might reflect linkage disequilibrium, but an unknown experimental factor could not be ruled out. In a later analysis, the rate of TCR association differed among HLA loci, with DRB1 alleles having the most associated TCRs and HLA-C alleles having the fewest. In this cohort, only TCR beta chains were sequenced, and detectable features were limited by the absence of alpha or paired-chain data. A group of highly shared sequence variants was considered likely to be a technical artifact of the sequencing pipeline.

The germline V gene (reference sequence) sets CDR1 to SEHNR and CDR2 to FQNEAQ. The CDR3 spans 15 residues, from the cysteine through the phenylalanine. The DNA shown is the 45-base CDR3, in frame from base 1. At the junction V is shortened by 1 base and J by 8 bases, with 17 bases in between. The protocol used for the library was the immunoSEQ multiplex PCR assay. For the multiplex PCR, a mixture combining 60 forward primers for TCR Vbeta segments and 13 reverse primers for TCR Jbeta segments was used. Amplification of the CDR3 region of rearranged TCR beta genes was performed with a multiplex PCR assay on genomic DNA. The amplified TCR beta libraries were sequenced on the Illumina HiSeq System as 87-base-pair reads. Concerning the study's data processing: A later analysis tallied approximately 87 million unique TCR beta chains across the 666 repertoires, and about 10 million of those chains were shared by two or more donors. To remove PCR and sequencing errors, raw reads were error-corrected and collapsed into unique sequences using a nearest-neighbor algorithm that merged closely related sequences. Alignment of CDR3 sequences to IMGT reference sequences was used to assign V, D and J gene segments. For a sequence to be retained, a match of at least six nucleotides was required to both a V gene segment and a J gene segment. A rearrangement counted as productive if the CDR3 had no stop codons and remained in frame with V and J, and every other rearrangement counted as non-productive. Following IMGT convention, CDR3 was defined as the stretch from the second conserved V-encoded cysteine to the conserved J-encoded phenylalanine. The earlier analysis of about 560 of the donors excluded any sequence lacking an unambiguous match to a single V gene segment. In an earlier analysis of 587 of the donors, V segments were called functional above 56.7% productive rearrangements and were called segregating when the between-donor standard deviation exceeded 5%. A statistical classification framework was developed to diagnose cytomegalovirus status using the catalog of TCR beta chain sequences. A later analysis assigned V and J genes by comparing TCR nucleotide sequences with IMGT/GENE-DB human TR gene sequences. A later analysis assigned CDR3 sequences and most-parsimonious VDJ recombination scenarios with the TCRdist pipeline. In a later analysis, each TCR beta chain was defined by its CDR3 amino acid sequence together with its V-gene family, and reads without a unique V-gene family were excluded. As a way to deal with suspected cross-contamination and a sequencing artifact, a later analysis dropped approximately 570 nucleotide sequences that were highly shared and had low generation probability. A later analysis calculated a clonal expansion index for each public chain from normalized within-repertoire ranks of inferred template counts. In a later analysis, generation probabilities were computed using a VDJ recombination model fitted to out-of-frame rearrangements, and the results were checked against IGoR. In a later analysis, TCR-TCR, TCR-HLA and TCR-CMV co-occurrence was scored with hypergeometric tests, and a repertoire-size bias correction was applied to TCR pairs. In a later analysis, false discovery rates were estimated by permuting HLA or CMV assignments 20 times. In a later analysis, co-occurring TCRs were grouped using DBSCAN, with TCRdist sequence similarity added in when clustering inside HLA-allele-positive subsets. Repertoires with fewer than 30,000 or more than 120,000 public chains, plus five repertoires with anomalous nucleotide sharing, were excluded from co-occurrence clustering. In its TCRdb copy, this immuneACCESS table keeps in-frame sequences only and misses some clones. Where compared with another copy, unresolved V genes explain less than half of these, and the others have no known cause. For V, J and clone size, that table is used; D and trimming come from the DNA. This sample is represented by approximately 110,000 clones; around 70% of them were singletons. The ten largest clonotypes hold 5.4% of the sample.

The cohort was made up of roughly 670 healthy bone marrow donors. At the time of sampling, every cohort member was nominally healthy, though immune exposures that went unrecorded were likely present. The donor tested CMV seropositive and was one of the 289 seropositive cohort members. Each donor provided a peripheral blood sample, and peripheral blood mononuclear cells were used for TCR beta sequencing. The Qiagen DNeasy Blood Extraction Kit was used to extract genomic DNA from the blood cell samples. Comments on this clone: This clone's antigen is unknown. No per-base quality is available; no much larger clone lies one base away.

Sequencing used PBMCs. Recombination linked TRBV7-9 to TRBJ1-2, with a weak D call of TRBD1 (6 bases match). The origin of this receptor is a woman aged 70 to 79 in good health and CMV-seropositive. The DNA sequence is TGTGCCAGCAGCTTAGGGGGGCAGTATACTATGGGCTACACCTTC. It translates as CASSLGGQYTMGYTF.